The TCR beta chain under discussion was sequenced for a study of T cell clones after liver transplantation. Sequencing was performed with immunoSEQ multiplex PCR; in TCRdb, only in-frame clones are kept and a portion is missing. The sample consists of some 80,000 clones, around four fifths of them appearing once. The input for sequencing was CD4+ T cells from blood, taken less than 50 months after liver transplant. The TCR was taken from a human patient who received a liver transplant. Some T cells may be transferred from the graft donor.

The CDR3 loop is CAWSAGQFSNQPQHF. The CDR3 DNA reads TGTGCCTGGAGTGCGGGACAGTTTAGCAATCAGCCCCAGCATTTT. The chain uses TRBV30 and TRBJ1-5; 7 nucleotides align to TRBD1. The CDR3 totals 15 residues. V was pared by 1 base and J by 0 bases, with 3 bases of the junction left unmatched. Germline values: CDR1 GTSNPN, CDR2 SVGIG (reference sequence).